This T cell receptor (beta chain) stems from a study of T cells in Graves' hyperthyroidism and ophthalmopathy. Overall study results and limits: Blood held most thyroid clonotypes expanded above 0.001 frequency.

TCR beta CDR3 sequences were amplified from RNA transcripts. Carried out on the TCR CDR3, a first-round RT-PCR used the HTBI primer set. Using its own MiXCR run on the multiplex PCR reads, TCRdb lists one record per CDR3 protein. The data show 500,000 or so distinct CDR3 sequences, approximately 17% seen once. With respect to this clonotype: The antigen is unknown.

The sequence was obtained from a woman between 18 and 29 years old with Graves' ophthalmopathy. The sample consisted of blood.

The CDR3 spells CASSPGEGKLFF. In DNA form, the CDR3 reads TGTGCCAGCAGCCCGGGGGAAGGGAAACTGTTTTTT. This rearrangement joins TRBV5-4 to TRBJ1-4, with TRBD1 as a possible D gene (5 bases). Trimming left V 4 bases short and J 11 bases short, with 12 bases between. The CDR3 is 12 amino acids. CDR1 and CDR2 (germline): SGHNT, YYREEE (reference sequence).